This TCR beta chain was sequenced in a study of cytomegalovirus exposure and HLA in healthy donors. Study outcomes and limitations: Researchers left out some V segments, among them TRBV6-2 and TRBV6-3, as indistinguishable. Common viral pathogens (according to a later analysis) appeared linked to several of the most significant clusters. Overall, around 150 TCR beta chains were annotated as cytomegalovirus-associated.

PCR primers comprised 60 Vbeta and 13 Jbeta primers. In the original analysis: A later analysis tallied 87 million or so unique TCR beta chains, about 12 million of them shared. Assay used: immunoSEQ multiplex PCR; TCRdb lists only in-frame clones, some missing. V and J calls and clone size are given by that table; D and trimming were obtained from the DNA. The table has over 150,000 clones, about three quarters seen once. With 1 base removed from V and 4 bases from J, the gap between germline ends came to 4 bases. Germline loops: CDR1 SGHTS, CDR2 YDEGEE. CDR3 length: 12 amino acids. On this clone itself: The antigen remains undetermined.

The sequenced sample consisted of PBMCs. This sequence was found in a man aged 18 to 30 in good health and CMV-seronegative. V gene TRBV5-8 combines with J gene TRBJ2-3; unclear D gene. The CDR3 region has the DNA TGTGCCAGCAGCTTGCGGGCAGATACGCAGTATTTT. This encodes CASSLRADTQYF.